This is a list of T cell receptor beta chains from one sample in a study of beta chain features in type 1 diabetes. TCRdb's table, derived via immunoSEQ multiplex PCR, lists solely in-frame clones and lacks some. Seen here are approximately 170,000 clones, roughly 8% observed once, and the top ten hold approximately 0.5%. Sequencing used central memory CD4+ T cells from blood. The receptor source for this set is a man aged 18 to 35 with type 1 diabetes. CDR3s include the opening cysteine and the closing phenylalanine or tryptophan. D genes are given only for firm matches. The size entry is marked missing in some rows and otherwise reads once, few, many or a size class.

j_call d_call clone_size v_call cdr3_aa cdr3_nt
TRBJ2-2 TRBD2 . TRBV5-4 CASSYGLAGAPGELFF TGTGCCAGCAGCTACGGACTAGCGGGAGCTCCCGGGGAGCTGTTTTTT
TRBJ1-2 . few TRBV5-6 CASSPGWGRGYGYTF TGTGCCAGCAGCCCGGGATGGGGGCGAGGCTATGGCTACACCTTC
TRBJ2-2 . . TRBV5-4 CASSSGLANTGELFF TGTGCCAGCAGTTCGGGACTCGCGAACACCGGGGAGCTGTTTTTT
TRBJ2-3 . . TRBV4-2 CASSQDGRETQYF TGTGCCAGCAGCCAAGACGGGCGGGAAACGCAGTATTTT
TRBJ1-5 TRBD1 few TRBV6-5 CASGGGQSNQPQHF TGTGCCAGCGGAGGGGGCCAATCGAATCAGCCCCAGCATTTT
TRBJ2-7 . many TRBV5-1 CASSLGAGLHEQYF TGCGCCAGCAGCTTGGGTGCAGGGCTTCACGAGCAGTACTTC
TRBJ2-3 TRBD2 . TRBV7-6 CASSLTAGGGFPDTQYF TGTGCCAGCAGCCTAACTGCGGGCGGGGGGTTTCCAGATACGCAGTATTTT
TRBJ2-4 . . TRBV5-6 CASSSSGDIQYF TGTGCCAGCAGCAGCTCAGGTGACATTCAGTACTTC
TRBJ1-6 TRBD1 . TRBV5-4 CASSSYRGTSRGSPLHF TGTGCCAGCAGCTCGTACAGGGGGACGTCCCGGGGTTCACCCCTCCACTTT
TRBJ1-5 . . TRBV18 CASSPNPETGVSNQPQHF TGTGCCAGCTCACCAAATCCGGAGACAGGAGTTAGCAATCAGCCCCAGCATTTT
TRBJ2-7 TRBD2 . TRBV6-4 CASSRLAASYEQYF TGTGCCAGCAGTAGGCTAGCGGCTTCCTACGAGCAGTACTTC
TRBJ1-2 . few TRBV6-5 CAALNPDSYGYTF TGTGCCGCCTTGAACCCCGACAGCTATGGCTACACCTTC
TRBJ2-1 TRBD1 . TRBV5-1 CASSLGTGLDEQFF TGCGCCAGCAGCTTGGGGACAGGCCTCGATGAGCAGTTCTTC
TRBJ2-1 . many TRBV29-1 CSVRETYNEQFF TGCAGCGTCCGGGAGACTTACAATGAGCAGTTCTTC
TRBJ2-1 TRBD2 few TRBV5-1 CASSPGTSRRSTNEQFF TGCGCCAGCAGCCCCGGGACTAGCAGAAGGAGCACCAATGAGCAGTTCTTC
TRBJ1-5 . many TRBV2 CASSTGTRQPQHF TGTGCCAGCAGTACAGGGACCCGTCAGCCCCAGCATTTT
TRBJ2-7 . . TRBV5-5 CASSQFVYEQYF TGTGCCAGCAGTCAGTTCGTCTACGAGCAGTACTTC
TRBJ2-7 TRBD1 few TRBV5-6 CASSRAGTGFGEQYF TGTGCCAGCAGTAGGGCCGGGACAGGGTTCGGAGAGCAGTACTTC
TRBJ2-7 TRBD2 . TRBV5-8 CASSRGTGGLAGSEQYF TGTGCCAGCAGCCGCGGGACAGGGGGACTAGCGGGAAGCGAGCAGTACTTC
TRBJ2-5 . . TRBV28 CASRATETQYF TGTGCCAGCAGAGCGACAGAGACCCAGTACTTC
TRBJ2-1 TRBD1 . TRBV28 CASRQQGANEQFF TGTGCCAGCAGACAACAGGGGGCCAATGAGCAGTTCTTC
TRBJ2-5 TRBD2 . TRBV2 CASSGTSGVGETQYF TGTGCCAGCAGTGGTACTAGCGGGGTCGGAGAGACCCAGTACTTC
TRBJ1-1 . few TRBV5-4 CASSLEQYTEAFF TGTGCCAGCAGCTTGGAACAGTACACTGAAGCTTTCTTT
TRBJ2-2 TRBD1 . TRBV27 CASSVLGDRGSGELFF TGTGCCAGCAGTGTTCTAGGGGACAGGGGAAGCGGGGAGCTGTTTTTT
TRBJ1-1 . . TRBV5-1 CASSLMAPNTEAFF TGCGCCAGCAGCTTGATGGCTCCGAACACTGAAGCTTTCTTT
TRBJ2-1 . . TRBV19 CASTRGGTFSNEQFF TGTGCCAGTACCAGAGGGGGAACCTTCTCTAATGAGCAGTTCTTC
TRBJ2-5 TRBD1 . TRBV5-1 CASTGGDLETQYF TGCGCCAGCACAGGGGGTGACTTGGAGACCCAGTACTTC
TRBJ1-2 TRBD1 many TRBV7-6 CASSLTAGQGVGYTF TGTGCCAGCAGCTTAACGGCGGGACAGGGTGTAGGCTACACCTTC
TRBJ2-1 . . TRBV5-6 CASSLWQEQFF TGTGCCAGCAGCTTATGGCAGGAGCAGTTCTTC
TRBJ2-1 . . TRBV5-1 CASSLTSYNEQFF TGCGCCAGCAGTTTGACTTCCTACAATGAGCAGTTCTTC
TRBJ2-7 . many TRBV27 CASGRDNEQYF TGTGCCAGCGGCAGGGACAACGAGCAGTACTTC
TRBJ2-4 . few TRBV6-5 CASSKDSRTRYF TGTGCCAGCAGTAAAGACTCCCGAACGCGGTACTTC
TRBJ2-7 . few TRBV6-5 CASRVTQKSYEQYF TGTGCCAGCAGGGTAACGCAGAAGTCCTACGAGCAGTACTTC
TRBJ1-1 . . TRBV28 CASRPQGLGPEAFF TGTGCCAGCAGACCGCAGGGTCTTGGGCCTGAAGCTTTCTTT
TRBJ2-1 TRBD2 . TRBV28 CASTSFSGGAYNEQFF TGTGCCAGCACCTCCTTTAGCGGGGGGGCCTACAATGAGCAGTTCTTC
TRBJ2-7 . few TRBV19 CASSIQGSGYEQYF TGTGCCAGTAGTATACAGGGGTCGGGCTACGAGCAGTACTTC
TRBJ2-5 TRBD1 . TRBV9 CASSVAPTGGETQYF TGTGCCAGCAGCGTAGCCCCGACAGGGGGGGAGACCCAGTACTTC
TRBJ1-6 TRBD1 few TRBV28 CASSGQGRSPLHF TGTGCCAGCAGTGGACAGGGGCGTTCACCCCTCCACTTT
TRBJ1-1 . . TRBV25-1 CASRTTGKNTEAFF TGTGCCAGCAGAACTACAGGGAAGAACACTGAAGCTTTCTTT
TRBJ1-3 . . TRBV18 CASSPTGYTGNTIYF TGTGCCAGCTCACCTACAGGATATACTGGAAACACCATATATTTT
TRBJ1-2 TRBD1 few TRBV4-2 CASSQFTGGLGYTF TGTGCCAGCAGCCAATTTACAGGGGGGCTAGGCTACACCTTC
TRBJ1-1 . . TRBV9 CASSQSVGGTMTEAFF TGTGCCAGCAGCCAGTCCGTGGGGGGGACGATGACTGAAGCTTTCTTT
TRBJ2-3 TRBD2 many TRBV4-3 CASSQGHGGGTDTQYF TGCGCCAGCAGCCAAGGTCACGGGGGGGGAACAGATACGCAGTATTTT
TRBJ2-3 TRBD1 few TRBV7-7 CASSLAQTGADTQYF TGTGCCAGCAGCTTAGCCCAGACAGGGGCCGATACGCAGTATTTT
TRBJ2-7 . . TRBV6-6 CASSYSYYEQYF TGTGCCAGCAGTTACTCCTACTACGAGCAGTACTTC
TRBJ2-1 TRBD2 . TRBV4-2 CASSQDQRGEEQFF TGTGCCAGCAGCCAAGACCAGCGGGGCGAGGAGCAGTTCTTC
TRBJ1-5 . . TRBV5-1 CASSLMSDQPQHF TGCGCCAGCAGCTTGATGTCGGATCAGCCCCAGCATTTT
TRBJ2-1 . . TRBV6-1 CASSLAVVHEQFF TGTGCCAGCTCATTAGCGGTCGTTCATGAGCAGTTCTTC
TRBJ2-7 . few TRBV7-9 CASSQDFHYEQYF TGTGCCAGCAGCCAGGACTTTCACTACGAGCAGTACTTC
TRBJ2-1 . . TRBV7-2 CASSLDQGGSGTSNEQFF TGTGCCAGCAGCTTAGACCAGGGGGGTAGCGGGACAAGCAATGAGCAGTTCTTC
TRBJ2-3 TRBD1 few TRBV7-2 CASSAWTGSDTQYF TGTGCCAGCAGCGCCTGGACAGGGTCAGATACGCAGTATTTT
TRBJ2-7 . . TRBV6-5 CASRLTGHEQYF TGTGCCAGCAGACTTACAGGGCACGAGCAGTACTTC
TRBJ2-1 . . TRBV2 CASTPGRVDEQFF TGTGCCAGCACCCCGGGCAGGGTTGATGAGCAGTTCTTC